The next 29 T cell receptor beta chains were all read from a single sample in a study of shared T cell receptors in the human thymus. The method was immunoSEQ multiplex PCR; TCRdb's version includes in-frame clones alone and lacks a portion of them. Of roughly 700,000 clones in the sample, roughly 90% were seen once. These data were likewise used in another study, on human thymus T cells.

Sequencing was carried out using thymocytes. The receptor set was obtained from a boy under two years old with a congenital heart defect.

The chain couples TRBV28 to TRBJ1-2; no reliable D call. CDR3 length: 16 residues. Trimming cost V 1 base and J 4 bases, with 16 bases left between them. Germline-derived CDR1 and CDR2 are MDHEN and SYDVKM. CDR3 sequence: CASSLYQSRGTYGYTF. CDR3 nucleotides: TGTGCCAGCAGTTTATATCAGAGTCGGGGAACCTATGGCTACACCTTC.

The CDR3 loop reads CASNPTGVEPQHF. CDR3 coding DNA: TGTGCCAGCAACCCCACAGGGGTCGAGCCCCAGCATTTT. The V call is TRBV9, the J call TRBJ1-5; 7 positions agree with TRBD1. V was clipped by 6 bases and J by 8 bases; unmatched bases: 8. Germline V gene data show CDR1 as SGDLS and CDR2 as YYNGEE. This CDR3 contains 13 residues.

This clone was counted between two and nine times. The genes are TRBV11-1 and TRBJ2-7, with TRBD2 matching 8 bases. This CDR3 is 16 amino acids long. CDR1 is SGHAT and CDR2 is FQDESV in the germline V gene (reference sequence). Germline trimming cut 5 bases from V and 0 bases from J; bases unmatched to any gene: 9. The CDR3 sequence is CASSPTRSGSSYEQYF. The CDR3 DNA sequence: TGTGCCAGCAGCCCGACCCGCAGCGGGAGCTCCTACGAGCAGTACTTC.

The rearrangement uses TRBV10-3 and TRBJ1-2, with 10 positions matching TRBD1. V shed 5 bases and J 3 bases; nucleotides not matched to a gene: 12. CDR3 length: 17 amino acids. Germline loops: CDR1 ENHRY, CDR2 SYGVKD. CDR3 amino acids: CAISHHLGQGLDYGYTF. Here the CDR3 DNA reads TGTGCCATCAGTCACCACTTGGGACAGGGGCTGGACTATGGCTACACCTTC.

The chain is built from TRBV29-1 and TRBJ1-1; 8 bases agree with TRBD1. Germline CDR1 is SQVTM and CDR2 is ANQGSEA. CDR3 size: 14 residues. V trimming: 6 bases; J trimming: 3 bases; junction bases outside the gene matches: 9. The CDR3 DNA reads as TGCAGCGTGGGGACAGGTGATCCCGACACTGAAGCTTTCTTT. Encoded protein: CSVGTGDPDTEAFF.

The sample holds a few counts of this clone. J is TRBJ1-4 and V is TRBV4-1; D uncertain. Trimming took off 2 bases at V and 8 bases at J, with 24 bases between the two ends. This CDR3 comprises 18 residues. CDR1 and CDR2 from the germline V gene are MGHRA and YSYEKL. CDR3 DNA sequence: TGCGCCAGCAGCCAAACAACGTCCGAGGCAGAGCCCTCCGAAAAACTGTTTTTT. Its protein product is CASSQTTSEAEPSEKLFF.

The chain employs TRBV4-1 and TRBJ2-7; 13 positions agree with TRBD2. The trim removed 3 bases at V and 4 bases at J, leaving 9 bases unmatched. The germline V gene has CDR1 MGHRA and CDR2 YSYEKL. The CDR3 is 17 residues long. The CDR3 DNA reads TGCGCCAGCAGCCACGGACTAGCGGGAGCCACTTTATACGAGCAGTACTTC. Translating gives CASSHGLAGATLYEQYF.

The rearrangement uses TRBV30 and TRBJ2-1; TRBD2 is a possible D gene (5 bases). In germline, CDR1 is GTSNPN, CDR2 SVGIG (reference sequence). This CDR3 spans 13 amino acids. Trimming removed 2 bases at V and 10 bases at J, with 15 bases between. CDR3 loop: CAWSRADPREQFF. The CDR3 DNA reads TGTGCCTGGAGTAGAGCGGACCCGCGGGAGCAGTTCTTC. Filled out from reference TRBV30 and TRBJ2-1, the complete variable domain reads SQTIHQWPATLVQPVGSPLSLECTVEGTSNPNLYWYRQAAGRGLQLLFYSVGIGQISSEVPQNLSASRPQDRQFILSSKKLLLSDSGFYLCAWSRADPREQFFGPGTRLTVL.

As regards this clone: The same CDR3 is also encoded by other DNA sequences in this sample. This rearrangement joins TRBV19 to TRBJ2-3; D may be TRBD1 (5 bases). The CDR3 has 14 residues. V was shortened by 6 bases and J by 0 bases, with 10 bases between the two germline ends. CDR1 is LNHDA and CDR2 is SQIVND in the germline V gene (reference sequence). The CDR3, as DNA: TGTGCCAGTAGCCGAGACAGCAGCACAGATACGCAGTATTTT. Translation gives CASSRDSSTDTQYF.

This clone was picked up one time. J is TRBJ2-1 and V is TRBV6-1; D is perhaps TRBD1 (5 bases). The CDR3 has 11 amino acids. V lost 6 bases to trimming and J lost 7 bases, with 7 bases between them. Germline V gene sequence: CDR1 MNHNS, CDR2 SASEGT. The CDR3 DNA sequence: TGTGCCAGCAGGGGGCGAAATGAGCAGTTCTTC. Amino acid sequence: CASRGRNEQFF.

This chain connects TRBV4-3 to TRBJ2-7; TRBD2 agrees at 9 bases. CDR3 length: 18 amino acids. Germline-derived CDR1 and CDR2 are LGHNA and YSLEER. The V segment lost 0 bases and the J segment 7 bases; nucleotides outside the gene matches: 16. The DNA for the CDR3 is TGCGCCAGCAGCCAAGAATCGGACGGCGGGAGGGCCAGGGGGGAGCAGTACTTC. This encodes CASSQESDGGRARGEQYF.

CDR3 in DNA: TGTGCCAGTAGTATATCGGGGATTGGCTACACCTTC. This encodes CASSISGIGYTF. This sequence joins TRBV19 and TRBJ1-2; D not resolved. V lost 2 bases to trimming and J lost 7 bases, with 8 bases between them. This CDR3 contains 12 residues. Germline CDR1 LNHDA, CDR2 SQIVND (reference sequence).

This rearrangement joins TRBV11-2 to TRBJ2-5, with TRBD2 matching 7 bases. The CDR3 runs 15 residues. Looked up from germline, CDR1 is SGHAT and CDR2 is FQNNGV. V shed 1 base and J 3 bases; nucleotides not matched to a gene: 5. The CDR3 DNA is TGTGCCAGCAGCTTAGCGACTAGCAGAAAAGAGACCCAGTACTTC. It codes for CASSLATSRKETQYF.

This chain connects TRBV7-9 to TRBJ2-7; 10 bases match TRBD1. The CDR3 is 19 amino acids. Germline V CDR1 and CDR2: SEHNR, FQNEAQ (reference sequence). V lost 5 bases and J lost 5; bases outside the gene matches: 21. The CDR3 DNA is TGTGCCAGCAGCACCGACAGGGGGCGCGGGTCGCTGAGCCGCCACGAGCAGTACTTC. Translation gives CASSTDRGRGSLSRHEQYF.

This clone occurred a few times. The chain carries TRBV6-6 and TRBJ2-1; D might be TRBD1 (7 bases). This CDR3 is built from 14 residues. Germline V gives CDR1 MNHNY, CDR2 SVGAGI (reference sequence). V was shortened by 6 bases and J by 8 bases, with 17 bases between the two germline ends. CDR3 sequence reads: CASRPPQGEDEQFF. In DNA, the CDR3 is TGTGCCAGCAGGCCCCCCCAGGGGGAGGATGAGCAGTTCTTC.

V is TRBV15 and J is TRBJ2-7, with TRBD2 identical over 10 bases. Germline assignment: CDR1 LNHNV and CDR2 YYDKDF (reference sequence). Trimming took 3 bases from V and 5 from J; bases not matched to a gene: 7. The CDR3 has 15 residues. The CDR3 coding sequence is TGTGCCACCAGCAGTGAGCTAGCGGGAGTTAACGAGCAGTACTTC. It codes for CATSSELAGVNEQYF.

The J gene is TRBJ1-1, the V gene TRBV7-3; TRBD1 might be the D (5 bases). V lost 1 base to trimming and J lost 6 bases, with 18 bases between them. Germline V CDR1 and CDR2: SGHTA, FQGTGA. CDR3 length: 16 residues. The CDR3 is CASSLKMSTQGSEAFF. CDR3 nucleotides: TGTGCCAGCAGCTTAAAGATGAGCACTCAGGGCTCTGAAGCTTTCTTT.

This chain uses TRBV19 with TRBJ2-3, with a tentative D call TRBD1 (6 bases). The V gene's germline CDR1 is LNHDA and CDR2 SQIVND (reference sequence). The V and J ends lost 5 bases and 3 bases respectively, with 12 bases between them. The CDR3 totals 14 residues. The CDR3 is CASSARDTTDTQYF. CDR3 nucleotide sequence: TGTGCCAGTAGTGCTCGGGACACTACAGATACGCAGTATTTT.

This sequence joins TRBV27 and TRBJ2-3; 12 nucleotides align to TRBD2. The germline V gene has CDR1 MNHEY and CDR2 SMNVEV (reference sequence). There are 16 residues in the CDR3. V lost 2 bases, J lost 3 bases, and 3 bases stayed unmatched. CDR3: CASSLPGLAGTDTQYF. Here the CDR3 DNA reads TGTGCCAGCAGTTTACCCGGACTAGCGGGGACAGATACGCAGTATTTT.

This chain links TRBV9 with TRBJ2-3, with 7 positions matching TRBD2. The CDR3 length is 18 residues. CDR1 is SGDLS and CDR2 is YYNGEE in the germline V gene. Trimming at V came to 1 base and at J to 1 base, leaving 12 bases not matched to a gene. The CDR3 is CASSVSQYPAGGTDTQYF. CDR3 sequence (DNA): TGTGCCAGCAGCGTATCCCAGTATCCCGCGGGAGGCACAGATACGCAGTATTTT.

This sequence joins TRBV5-1 and TRBJ2-5; perhaps TRBD2 as D (6 bases). V lost 4 bases to trimming and J lost 5 bases, with 21 bases between them. This CDR3 spans 16 amino acids. Germline values: CDR1 SGHRS, CDR2 YFSETQ. For the CDR3, the DNA is TGCGCCAGCAGCCCCCCAATGGGACTGGACCGGGAGACCCAGTACTTC. Its protein is CASSPPMGLDRETQYF.

V is TRBV28 and J is TRBJ2-3, with 7 bases identical to TRBD1. With 7 bases clipped from V and 5 bases from J, the junction kept 12 bases outside the gene matches. Germline V gene sequence: CDR1 MDHEN, CDR2 SYDVKM. The CDR3 covers 15 residues. CDR3 region: CASNQDRVGGDTQYF. The CDR3 DNA reads as TGTGCCAGCAACCAAGACAGGGTCGGCGGAGATACGCAGTATTTT.

V gene TRBV29-1 combines with J gene TRBJ2-3; TRBD2 matches 10 bases. The CDR3 spans 17 residues. The ends lost 3 bases at V and 1 base at J; junction bases unmatched: 10. CDR1 and CDR2 from the germline V gene are SQVTM and ANQGSEA. In DNA form, the CDR3 reads TGCAGCGTTGACGGGTTGAGCGGGAGGGCGGGCACAGATACGCAGTATTTT. Its translation: CSVDGLSGRAGTDTQYF.

This clone occurred once. The chain uses TRBV5-6 and TRBJ2-2, with TRBD2 matching over 12 bases. Germline CDR1 and CDR2: SGHDT and YYEEEE. V gave up 2 bases and J gave up 5 bases; unmatched junction bases: 13. CDR3 length: 19 amino acids. The CDR3 reads CASSLSTGLAGIRTGELFF. The CDR3 DNA follows: TGTGCCAGCAGCTTATCCACGGGACTAGCGGGTATCAGGACCGGGGAGCTGTTTTTT. Full variable domain (rest looked up from reference TRBV5-6 and TRBJ2-2): DAGVTQSPTHLIKTRGQQVTLRCSPKSGHDTVSWYQQALGQGPQFIFQYYEEEERQRGNFPDRFSGHQFPNYSSELNVNALLLGDSALYLCASSLSTGLAGIRTGELFFGEGSRLTVL.

The chain combines TRBV28 with TRBJ1-5; D ambiguous. The CDR3 totals 20 residues. CDR1 and CDR2 from the germline V gene are MDHEN and SYDVKM. Trimming shortened V by 1 base and J by 2 bases, and 24 bases separated the two germline ends. The CDR3: CASSLFIAWERPGGNQPQHF. In nucleotides, the CDR3 is TGTGCCAGCAGTTTATTTATTGCCTGGGAGAGGCCCGGTGGCAATCAGCCCCAGCATTTT.

The rearrangement links TRBV30 to TRBJ2-7; D gene uncertain. CDR3 length equals 14 residues. V gave up 2 bases and J gave up 3 bases, with 14 bases separating them. Per germline, CDR1 GTSNPN and CDR2 SVGIG (reference sequence). DNA for the CDR3: TGTGCCTGGAGTCCCTCCGGCGGAAACTACGAGCAGTACTTC. Its translation: CAWSPSGGNYEQYF.

This clone occurred once. The chain has TRBV19 and TRBJ2-5; a possible D gene is TRBD2 (6 bases). Germline V gene sequence: CDR1 LNHDA, CDR2 SQIVND (reference sequence). The V gene lost 5 bases and the J gene lost 4 bases, with 17 bases spanning the gap. The length of the CDR3 is 15 residues. CDR3 bases: TGTGCCAGTAGTTTAGGGGAGGCTATGGGAGAGACCCAGTACTTC. Amino acids: CASSLGEAMGETQYF.

The chain has TRBV30 and TRBJ2-5; the match to TRBD1 covers 8 bases. The V and J ends lost 5 bases and 3 bases, in that order; junction bases with no gene match: 5. CDR3 length: 13 residues. The germline gives CDR1 GTSNPN, CDR2 SVGIG (reference sequence). DNA for the CDR3: TGTGCCTGGCGGACAGGGCCTAAAGAGACCCAGTACTTC. Translated, it gives CAWRTGPKETQYF.

The V and J genes are TRBV11-2 and TRBJ1-3; D gene unclear. The CDR3 sequence is 19 residues long. V gave up 1 base and J gave up 0 bases, with 19 bases separating them. The germline CDR1 and CDR2 sequences are SGHAT and FQNNGV. CDR3 protein: CASSLVGDPRPPSGNTIYF. CDR3 coding DNA: TGTGCCAGCAGCTTAGTGGGTGATCCGCGGCCCCCCTCTGGAAACACCATATATTTT.